This is a list of T cell receptor beta chains from one sample in a study of cytomegalovirus exposure and HLA in healthy donors. The data were produced by immunoSEQ multiplex PCR, yet TCRdb's version contains in-frame clones alone and is incomplete. This sample has 50,000 to 65,000 clones, with 85% to 95% found just once. Sequenced material: PBMCs. The receptor source for this set is a woman between 18 and 29 years old in good health and CMV-seropositive. Both conserved end residues are part of each CDR3.

j_gene	v_gene	CDR3aa
TRBJ1-6	TRBV5-4	CASSPGSDRVNSPLHF
TRBJ2-7	TRBV6-5	CASSYSLGEQYF
TRBJ2-1	TRBV6-5	CASSLDSDEQFF
TRBJ1-4	TRBV18	CASSPSGAATNEKLFF
TRBJ2-2	TRBV4-3	CASSQAPTGSTRGELFF
TRBJ1-2	TRBV19	CASEPNLDRGLNGYTF
TRBJ1-1	TRBV5-5	CASSLQGATNTEAFF
TRBJ1-2	TRBV6-1	CASSEEPGQPFSNYGYTF
TRBJ2-2	TRBV4-2	CASSQDPGTSGYTNTGELFF
TRBJ1-2	TRBV6-6	CASSYGGSPGIYGYTF
TRBJ2-3	TRBV7-7	CASSLVPTDTQYF
TRBJ1-1	TRBV9	CASSVVGGSAEAFF
TRBJ1-1	TRBV6-5	CASRGRGRDMFF
TRBJ2-5	TRBV7-9	CASSPTLAGGPRGETQYF
TRBJ2-6	TRBV28	CASSRRRGSSGANVLTF
TRBJ2-3	TRBV13	CASSSQEGLAGQTRDTQYF
TRBJ2-7	TRBV27	CASSFLGTDFYEQYF
TRBJ1-1	TRBV18	CASSQDRPEAFF
TRBJ1-1	TRBV10-3	CAIWTGLDRAFF
TRBJ1-1	TRBV6-5	CASSRENTEAFF
TRBJ1-2	TRBV10-3	CAISESGQGAKGYTF
TRBJ2-7	TRBV2	CASSGPSGNYEQYF
TRBJ1-5	TRBV4-1	CASSSLVGQPQHF
TRBJ1-6	TRBV30	CAWSILGSYNSPLHF
TRBJ1-2	TRBV28	CASRASLYGYTF
TRBJ1-1	TRBV5-6	CASSLGPIMNTEAFF
TRBJ1-4	TRBV30	CAWAGTSNEKLFF
TRBJ2-1	TRBV7-3	CASSLEVRKNEQFF
TRBJ1-6	TRBV6-5	CASSYAGGDSPLHF
TRBJ1-1	TRBV29-1	CSVRRGTGTEAFF
TRBJ2-3	TRBV7-9	CASSLAREVRVIDTQYF
TRBJ2-1	TRBV2	CASTRLRGSPYNEQFF
TRBJ1-2	TRBV2	CASLGGERPYGYTF
TRBJ1-2	TRBV6-1	CASSEAPGGRDYGYTF
TRBJ1-1	TRBV19	CASSLGQMNTEAFF
TRBJ1-4	TRBV9	CASSVLGTTTNEKLFF
TRBJ2-2	TRBV7-9	CASSTPGQGPVTNTGELFF
TRBJ2-7	TRBV5-4	CASSLAGQRLYEQYF
TRBJ2-6	TRBV5-1	CASSRLQGGLSSGANVLTF
TRBJ2-3	TRBV7-9	CASSLTRRTGPSTDTQYF